A single sample is the source of the 27 T cell receptor beta chains below, sequenced in a study of response to subunit inactivated influenza vaccine. TCRdb called the RT-PCR reads again in MiXCR, with one record for every CDR3 protein. The repertoire holds approximately 530,000 distinct CDR3 sequences, with about 8% as singletons. The specimen was PBMCs from blood, collected about 24 months after vaccination. These receptors were obtained from a man between 50 and 69 years old who received an inactivated influenza vaccine.

The rearrangement links TRBV10-3 to TRBJ2-7, with 7 bases matching TRBD1. Trimming at V came to 4 bases and at J to 2 bases, leaving 5 bases not matched to a gene. The CDR3 spans 14 residues. The germline CDR1 and CDR2 sequences are ENHRY and SYGVKD. In DNA form, the CDR3 reads TGTGCCATCAGTGCCGGACAGGTGACCTACGAGCAGTACTTC. This gives the protein CAISAGQVTYEQYF.

This clonotype has a count of ten or more. This rearrangement joins TRBV29-1 to TRBJ2-3; D gene uncertain. The germline V gene encodes CDR1 SQVTM and CDR2 ANQGSEA. The V and J ends lost 0 bases and 0 bases respectively, with 13 bases between them. The CDR3 has 16 amino acids. CDR3 sequence reads: CSVEDRAAASTDTQYF. Written as DNA, the CDR3 is TGCAGCGTTGAAGATAGGGCGGCGGCTAGCACAGATACGCAGTATTTT.

This clonotype occurred many times. The genes are TRBV29-1 and TRBJ1-1, with no clear D. This CDR3 spans 11 amino acids. With 7 bases removed from V and 1 base from J, the gap between germline ends came to 7 bases. Germline values: CDR1 SQVTM, CDR2 ANQGSEA. The CDR3 bases are TGCAGCGCTACAGAGAACACTGAAGCTTTCTTT. This gives the protein CSATENTEAFF.

J is TRBJ1-2 and V is TRBV28; D gene uncertain. Looked up from germline, CDR1 is MDHEN and CDR2 is SYDVKM. This CDR3 is built from 12 residues. V was trimmed by 5 bases and J by 2 bases, leaving 6 bases between them. In DNA form, the CDR3 reads TGTGCCAGCAGTGTATTAAACTATGGCTACACCTTC. Translating it yields CASSVLNYGYTF.

V gene TRBV9 combines with J gene TRBJ2-1; D possibly corresponds to TRBD1 (5 bases). Germline CDR1 reads SGDLS; CDR2 reads YYNGEE. The germline V and J ends were trimmed by 4 bases and 10 bases, with 9 bases remaining between them. This CDR3 has 11 amino acids. CDR3: CASSKDTEQFF. The CDR3 nucleotides are TGTGCCAGCAGCAAGGACACGGAGCAGTTCTTC.

This clonotype was seen at least ten times. The chain has TRBV20-1 and TRBJ2-3; D might be TRBD2 (5 bases). The germline gives CDR1 DFQATT, CDR2 SNEGSKA (reference sequence). Trimming took 3 bases from V and 0 from J, leaving 10 bases between them. The CDR3 sequence is 14 residues long. The CDR3, as DNA: TGCAGTGCTAGGAGGGTTACTAGCACAGATACGCAGTATTTT. It translates to CSARRVTSTDTQYF.

This clonotype was detected many times. The chain links TRBV20-1 to TRBJ2-5; D not resolved. The V gene lost 6 bases and the J gene lost 5 bases, with 10 bases spanning the gap. Germline V gives CDR1 DFQATT, CDR2 SNEGSKA (reference sequence). The CDR3 is made up of 11 amino acids. The CDR3 loop is CSAHRTETQYF. The CDR3 DNA reads as TGCAGTGCACACCGCACGGAGACCCAGTACTTC.

This clonotype was seen only a few times. The chain couples TRBV2 to TRBJ2-3; 10 positions agree with TRBD2. The CDR3 spans 14 residues. V was clipped by 6 bases and J by 11 bases; unmatched bases: 11. CDR1 and CDR2 from the germline V gene are SNHLY and FYNNEI. In DNA form, the CDR3 reads TGTGCCAGCAGCGCTAGCGGGGGCCTCCCCAGGCAGTATTTT. It codes for CASSASGGLPRQYF.

There are a few counts of this clonotype. The chain combines TRBV7-8 with TRBJ1-1; no clear D. The CDR3 length is 14 residues. Germline values: CDR1 SGHVS, CDR2 FQNEAQ. Trimming pared 0 bases from V and 5 bases from J, leaving 10 bases between. This CDR3 reads CASSLAVGRTEAFF. Written as DNA, the CDR3 is TGTGCCAGCAGCTTAGCAGTAGGGAGGACTGAAGCTTTCTTT.

This clonotype was seen at least ten times. This rearrangement joins TRBV12-3 or TRBV12-4 to TRBJ2-7; TRBD1 is a possible D gene (6 bases). Trimming shortened V by 4 bases and J by 4 bases, and 11 bases separated the two germline ends. The CDR3 runs to 13 residues. The DNA of the CDR3 is TGTGCCAGCAGTTCCGGACAGATATACGAGCAGTACTTC. Translation gives CASSSGQIYEQYF.

The CDR3 spells CASSETGGREQYF. The CDR3 bases are TGTGCCAGCAGTGAAACAGGGGGTAGGGAGCAGTACTTC. The chain employs TRBV6-1 and TRBJ2-7, with TRBD1 identical over 8 bases. The CDR3 has 13 amino acids. V lost 2 bases to trimming and J lost 7 bases; unmatched junction nucleotides: 4. Looked up from germline, CDR1 is MNHNS and CDR2 is SASEGT.

This chain links TRBV5-1 with TRBJ2-2; the D call may be TRBD1 or TRBD2 (5 bases each). The CDR3 spans 15 residues. The V end was cut by 7 bases, the J end by 1 base, with 14 bases between. Germline V gene sequence: CDR1 SGHRS, CDR2 YFSETQ. The CDR3 DNA sequence: TGCGCCAGCTCCTCCCCGAGGGGGAACACCGGGGAGCTGTTTTTT. Translated: CASSSPRGNTGELFF.

The V call is TRBV4-2, the J call TRBJ2-5, with a weak D call TRBD2 (7 bases). Trimming took 3 bases from V and 5 from J, leaving 19 bases between them. The length of the CDR3 is 16 residues. CDR1 and CDR2 (germline): LGHNA, YNFKEQ. The CDR3 protein is CASSQGNGGRDETQYF. The CDR3 DNA follows: TGTGCCAGCAGCCAGGGCAACGGGGGGCGTGATGAGACCCAGTACTTC.

This clonotype was counted only a few times. This rearrangement joins TRBV4-2 to TRBJ2-1, with 14 bases lining up with TRBD2. CDR3 length: 20 residues. With 0 bases clipped from V and 0 bases from J, the junction kept 7 bases outside the gene matches. CDR1 and CDR2 (germline): LGHNA, YNFKEQ. The CDR3 sequence is CASSQERTSGGPRSYNEQFF. The CDR3 DNA follows: TGTGCCAGCAGCCAAGAACGGACTAGCGGGGGGCCCCGCTCCTACAATGAGCAGTTCTTC.

V usage is TRBV10-3 and J usage is TRBJ2-7; 9 nucleotides align to TRBD2. The CDR3 is made up of 14 amino acids. After removal of 7 bases from V and 2 bases from J, the junction contained 6 bases not matched to a gene. Germline V CDR1 and CDR2: ENHRY, SYGVKD. The CDR3 spells CAITRSGGPYEQYF. The CDR3 DNA reads TGTGCCATCACCCGGAGCGGGGGGCCCTACGAGCAGTACTTC.

V usage is TRBV7-3 and J usage is TRBJ2-3; D is ambiguous. The germline V gene encodes CDR1 SGHTA and CDR2 FQGTGA. CDR3 length: 13 amino acids. V lost 8 bases, J lost 8 bases, and 17 bases lay in between. CDR3 protein: CASASDSDTTQYF. The CDR3 DNA reads as TGTGCCAGCGCCTCCGACTCCGACACTACGCAGTATTTT.

This clonotype has a count of ten or more. The V and J genes are TRBV29-1 and TRBJ2-7; D is undetermined. CDR3 length: 11 amino acids. Trimming removed 3 bases from V and 7 bases from J, with 10 bases in between. From germline, CDR1 is SQVTM and CDR2 ANQGSEA. CDR3: CSVDTLGEQYF. The CDR3, as DNA: TGCAGCGTTGACACGTTAGGAGAGCAGTACTTC.

This chain joins TRBV5-1 and TRBJ1-3; D unclear. This CDR3 comprises 15 residues. Looked up from germline, CDR1 is SGHRS and CDR2 is YFSETQ. V dropped 1 base and J dropped 0 bases, with 8 bases sitting between them. CDR3 coding DNA: TGCGCCAGCAGCTTGATCGGCATCTCTGGAAACACCATATATTTT. Protein: CASSLIGISGNTIYF.

This clonotype showed up many times. The V gene is TRBV28, the J gene TRBJ1-6; TRBD1 is a possible D gene (6 bases). Trimming shortened V by 3 bases and J by 8 bases, and 14 bases separated the two germline ends. CDR3 length equals 15 residues. Germline V gene data show CDR1 as MDHEN and CDR2 as SYDVKM. CDR3: CASSFPGDGHSPLHF. For the CDR3, the DNA is TGTGCCAGCAGTTTCCCAGGGGACGGACATTCACCCCTCCACTTT.

This chain uses TRBV29-1 with TRBJ2-1; D might be TRBD1 (6 bases). Germline V gene data show CDR1 as SQVTM and CDR2 as ANQGSEA. This CDR3 is built from 16 residues. V gave up 4 bases and J gave up 0 bases, with 16 bases separating them. The CDR3: CSVGGLAVSSYNEQFF. CDR3 sequence (DNA): TGCAGCGTTGGGGGGCTAGCAGTTAGCTCCTACAATGAGCAGTTCTTC.

In its sample, this clonotype was seen a few times. The V and J genes are TRBV4-1 and TRBJ2-3; 7 bases are shared with TRBD2. After removal of 1 base from V and 2 bases from J, the junction contained 6 bases not matched to a gene. The germline CDR1 and CDR2 sequences are MGHRA and YSYEKL. The CDR3 is made up of 16 amino acids. CDR3 amino acids: CASSQAPGTNTDTQYF. CDR3 coding DNA: TGCGCCAGCAGCCAAGCCCCCGGGACTAACACAGATACGCAGTATTTT.

The gene calls are TRBV10-3 and TRBJ2-5; 8 nucleotides agree with TRBD1. The ends lost 4 bases at V and 4 bases at J; junction bases unmatched: 5. Germline loops: CDR1 ENHRY, CDR2 SYGVKD. The CDR3 spans 14 residues. CDR3 protein: CAISGTGIRETQYF. The CDR3 nucleotides are TGTGCCATCAGTGGGACAGGGATCCGAGAGACCCAGTACTTC.

Many counts were recorded for this clonotype. The rearrangement joins TRBV20-1 to TRBJ1-1, with D possibly TRBD1 on 6 matching bases. This CDR3 has 14 amino acids. In germline, CDR1 is DFQATT, CDR2 SNEGSKA (reference sequence). The ends were cut back, 1 base at V and 4 bases at J, with 13 bases in the middle. The CDR3 bases are TGCAGTGCTAGAGTAGGCGGGGGCGTCACTGAAGCTTTCTTT. It yields the protein CSARVGGGVTEAFF.

This clonotype turned up a few times. The J gene is TRBJ2-1, the V gene TRBV20-1; D call uncertain. The CDR3 extends over 11 amino acids. V lost 2 bases and J 10 bases, leaving 9 bases between the germline ends. Germline CDR1 reads DFQATT; CDR2 reads SNEGSKA (reference sequence). The CDR3 region is CSARPSLEQFF. DNA of the CDR3: TGCAGTGCTAGACCGTCGCTCGAGCAGTTCTTC.

This clonotype was counted between two and nine times. The rearrangement uses TRBV5-1 and TRBJ1-1; 8 bases match TRBD1. This CDR3 comprises 15 residues. V gave up 3 bases and J gave up 1 base; unmatched junction bases: 5. CDR1 and CDR2 from the germline V gene are SGHRS and YFSETQ. CDR3 nucleotides: TGCGCCAGCAGCTACTCGGGGACAGGGAACACTGAAGCTTTCTTT. Its protein is CASSYSGTGNTEAFF.

This clonotype was detected a few times. The gene calls are TRBV10-3 and TRBJ2-3; 12 bases align to TRBD2. V shed 6 bases and J 2 bases; nucleotides not matched to a gene: 6. The CDR3 has 16 amino acids. The germline V gene encodes CDR1 ENHRY and CDR2 SYGVKD. The CDR3 sequence is CAIRATSGGLTDTQYF. In DNA form, the CDR3 reads TGTGCCATCAGGGCGACTAGCGGGGGCCTCACAGATACGCAGTATTTT.

This clonotype was counted a few times. The rearrangement joins TRBV4-2 to TRBJ2-6; 9 nucleotides match TRBD2. The germline V gene encodes CDR1 LGHNA and CDR2 YNFKEQ. This CDR3 is 18 amino acids long. V shed 0 bases and J 2 bases; nucleotides not matched to a gene: 5. The CDR3 protein is CASSQDLLAGAGANVLTF. For the CDR3, the DNA is TGTGCCAGCAGCCAAGACTTATTAGCGGGAGCTGGGGCCAACGTCCTGACTTTC.